This T cell receptor beta chain came from a study of CD8+ T cells in alopecia areata. For the study at large: Treated patients were given oral tofacitinib, which was dosed at 5 to 10 mg twice daily.

CDR3 length equals 18 residues. Trimming at V came to 0 bases and at J to 1 base, leaving 10 bases not matched to a gene. CDR1 is LGHNA and CDR2 is YNFKEQ in the germline V gene. Treatment noted: oral pan-JAK inhibitor, 5-10 mg twice daily. From PBMCs, CD4+ and CD8+ T cells were sorted. RNA was extracted and reverse transcribed into cDNA as the sequencing template. Libraries were prepared by immunoSEQ multiplex PCR; TCRdb keeps only in-frame clonotypes and omits some of them. Among some 170,000 clones listed, 50% to 75% were seen once. The source of this sequence is a human donor with alopecia areata. This chain connects TRBV4-2 to TRBJ2-3; 7 bases align to TRBD1. The sequencing used CD4+ T cells sorted from blood, collected at roughly week 55, from a patient treated with tofacitinib. The CDR3 nucleotides read TGTGCCAGCAGCCAAGACGGGGACAGCTCAGGAGGCACAGATACGCAGTATTTT. This codes for CASSQDGDSSGGTDTQYF.